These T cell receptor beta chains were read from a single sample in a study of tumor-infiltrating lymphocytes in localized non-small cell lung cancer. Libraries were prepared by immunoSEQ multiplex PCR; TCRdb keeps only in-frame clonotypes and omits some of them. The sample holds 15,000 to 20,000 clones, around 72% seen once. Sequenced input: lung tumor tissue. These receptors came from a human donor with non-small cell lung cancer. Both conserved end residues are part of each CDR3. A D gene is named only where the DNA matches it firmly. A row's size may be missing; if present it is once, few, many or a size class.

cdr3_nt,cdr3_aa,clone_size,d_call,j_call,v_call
TGCGCCAGCAGTTTGGAGGGGTCGACAACTAATGAAAAACTGTTTTTT,CASSLEGSTTNEKLFF,NA,NA,TRBJ1-4,TRBV5-1
TGTGCCAGCAGCACCCCCGGGGTGGGGAAGGATGAGCAGTTCTTC,CASSTPGVGKDEQFF,NA,NA,TRBJ2-1,TRBV5-8
TGCGCCAGCAGCCGGGGGCCTGGAAACACCATATATTTT,CASSRGPGNTIYF,NA,NA,TRBJ1-3,TRBV4-3
TGTGCCAGCAGCTTAGGCCGCAAAATAGCGGGGGGCTCCTACAATGAGCAGTTCTTC,CASSLGRKIAGGSYNEQFF,NA,TRBD2,TRBJ2-1,TRBV7-2
TGTGCCAGCAGCTTGGGGCTTACCCCGACTTCTGGCTACACCTTC,CASSLGLTPTSGYTF,NA,NA,TRBJ1-2,TRBV7-8
TGCGCCAGCAGCCAAGGACTTATGAGTTTCTCTGGGGCCAACGTCCTGACTTTC,CASSQGLMSFSGANVLTF,NA,NA,TRBJ2-6,TRBV4-3
TGTGCCAGCAGCCAAGCCTGGGAATCACCCCTCCACTTT,CASSQAWESPLHF,NA,NA,TRBJ1-6,TRBV5-6
TGTGCCAGCAGCTTAGCGGCCCACAGGGATGGAAACACCATATATTTT,CASSLAAHRDGNTIYF,once,NA,TRBJ1-3,TRBV7-2
TGTGCCAGCAGATTTAGGCTGGCCGGGGAGCTGTTTTTT,CASRFRLAGELFF,NA,NA,TRBJ2-2,TRBV28
TGTGCCAGCAGCCCTTTCCGTCCCGGGGAGACCCAGTACTTC,CASSPFRPGETQYF,NA,NA,TRBJ2-5,TRBV11-2
TGTGCCAGCAGCGCGGTGGACAGGGGAGGAAACACCATATATTTT,CASSAVDRGGNTIYF,NA,TRBD1,TRBJ1-3,TRBV9
TGCGCCAGCAGCTTGGCCCCGGGACAGGGGGCTGAAGCTTTCTTT,CASSLAPGQGAEAFF,NA,TRBD1,TRBJ1-1,TRBV5-1